A single sample gave rise to the 3 T cell receptor beta chains below, sequenced in a study of OX40 agonist ivuxolimab in advanced cancers. Library prep was done by the immunoSEQ multiplex PCR assay. TCRdb's version of the immuneACCESS table is confined to in-frame rearrangements and falls short of the full clone set. An unresolved V gene accounts for under half of the shortfall where checked; the remainder is of unknown origin. The sample table shows 65,000 or so clones, and 92% are seen once. The ten largest clonotypes hold 13% of the sample. Sequences were derived from CD4+ or CD8+ T cells sorted from blood, sampled in a trial of the OX40 agonist ivuxolimab. The receptors were sampled from an adult with an advanced solid tumor such as melanoma, head and neck, liver or kidney cancer.

This clone occurred a few times. The rearrangement uses TRBV6-4 and TRBJ1-5; no definite D call. Germline CDR1 MRHNA, CDR2 SNTAGT. This CDR3 spans 13 amino acids. Trimming stripped 5 bases from V and 1 base from J, with 6 bases between. The CDR3 region is CASSPDSNQPQHF. The CDR3 nucleotides are TGTGCCAGCAGTCCGGACAGCAATCAGCCCCAGCATTTT.

The chain combines TRBV7-6 with TRBJ2-7; D is ambiguous. Germline V gene sequence: CDR1 SGHVS, CDR2 FNYEAQ. Between the trimmed V and J ends, which lost 3 bases and 2 bases, there was a span of 11 bases. The CDR3 runs to 14 residues. The CDR3, as DNA: TGTGCCAGCAGCTTGGGTCCGGGCCCCTACGAGCAGTACTTC. This codes for CASSLGPGPYEQYF.

The rearrangement joins TRBV5-6 to TRBJ2-7; possibly TRBD1 for D (5 bases). V was shortened by 2 bases and J by 3 bases, with 9 bases between the two germline ends. The CDR3 loop spans 13 amino acids. Germline V gene sequence: CDR1 SGHDT, CDR2 YYEEEE. The DNA for the CDR3 is TGTGCCAGCAGCTTAACAGGCTTCTACGAGCAGTACTTC. Its translation: CASSLTGFYEQYF.